The TCR beta chain under discussion was sequenced for a study of glioma-infiltrating T cells. Findings of the study overall: Tissue and blood shared very few CDR3 sequences.

Using RNA template, CDR3s of TCR alpha and beta were amplified with iRepertoire arm-PCR. TCRdb recomputed calls from the multiplex PCR reads with MiXCR, one row per CDR3 protein. The repertoire includes over 15,000 distinct CDR3 sequences, 55% to 75% of them detected once, and 40% to 50% sits in the top ten. This clonotype was recorded a few times. Its target is not known. Sequences were obtained from glioma tissue, nonneoplastic brain tissue, or PBMCs (not recorded which). This clonotype was obtained from a human donor with low-grade glioma or glioblastoma, undergoing nonglioma brain surgery, or in good health (not recorded which).

This CDR3 reads CASSNRGTGSQPQHF. The DNA for the CDR3 is TGTGCCAGCAGTAACCGCGGGACAGGTTCTCAGCCCCAGCATTTT. The V gene is TRBV27, the J gene TRBJ1-5; 8 bases agree with TRBD1. The CDR3 is made up of 15 amino acids. J was trimmed by 6 bases and V by 5 bases; bases with no gene match: 9. Germline CDR1 reads MNHEY; CDR2 reads SMNVEV (reference sequence).